These 13 T cell receptor beta chains came from one sample sequenced in a study of OX40 agonist ivuxolimab in advanced cancers. Only in-frame clones appear in the TCRdb table, and some are missing; sequencing was by immunoSEQ multiplex PCR. Among about 67,000 clones listed, 88% were seen once. Sample: CD4+ or CD8+ T cells sorted from blood, taken in a trial of the OX40 agonist ivuxolimab. The receptors stem from an adult with an advanced solid tumor such as melanoma, head and neck, liver or kidney cancer.

The chain combines TRBV19 with TRBJ2-3; TRBD1 agrees at 9 bases. The trim removed 5 bases at V and 0 bases at J, leaving 9 bases unmatched. This CDR3 has 17 amino acids. Germline V gene lookup returns CDR1 LNHDA and CDR2 SQIVND (reference sequence). The CDR3 is CASSFTTGGTSTDTQYF. The CDR3 DNA reads as TGTGCCAGTAGTTTCACGACAGGGGGGACTAGCACAGATACGCAGTATTTT.

The chain is built from TRBV2 and TRBJ1-6, with 9 bases that match TRBD1. The CDR3 contains 17 residues. Unmatched junction bases numbered 12, after V lost 3 bases and J lost 9 bases. CDR1 is SNHLY and CDR2 is FYNNEI in the germline V gene. The CDR3 region has the DNA TGTGCCAGCAGTGATTACCCGGGACAGGGTCAGAGTTCACCCCTCCACTTT. Translating gives CASSDYPGQGQSSPLHF.

This rearrangement joins TRBV19 to TRBJ2-1; possible D gene TRBD2, 5 bases. The V end lost 6 bases, the J end lost 7 bases, and 16 bases lay between the germline ends. CDR1 and CDR2 from the germline V gene are LNHDA and SQIVND (reference sequence). The CDR3 runs to 14 residues. DNA for the CDR3: TGTGCCAGTAGCCGTGGGAGATTTCTAAATGAGCAGTTCTTC. This encodes CASSRGRFLNEQFF.

Here the CDR3 reads CASSPEITGGGSTQYF. CDR3 sequence (DNA): TGTGCCAGCTCACCAGAGATTACAGGGGGCGGGAGTACGCAGTATTTT. J is TRBJ2-3 and V is TRBV18; 9 bases fit TRBD1. The V segment lost 2 bases and the J segment 8 bases; nucleotides outside the gene matches: 11. There are 16 residues in the CDR3. Germline V gives CDR1 KGHSH, CDR2 LQKENI.

The gene calls are TRBV7-8 and TRBJ2-4; 11 positions match TRBD2. From germline, CDR1 is SGHVS and CDR2 FQNEAQ. J gave up 9 bases and V 8 bases, and 9 bases lay outside the gene matches. This CDR3 spans 14 amino acids. CDR3 DNA sequence: TGTGCCAGCGGCTCAACTAGCGGGAGTCTCATTCAGTACTTC. This codes for CASGSTSGSLIQYF.

This clone has a handful of counts. V gene TRBV19 combines with J gene TRBJ2-3; D tentatively fits TRBD1 or TRBD2 (5 bases each). The CDR3 has 15 residues. The germline V and J ends were trimmed by 1 base and 4 bases, with 12 bases remaining between them. Germline V gene lookup returns CDR1 LNHDA and CDR2 SQIVND (reference sequence). DNA for the CDR3: TGTGCCAGTAGTATAGCCGCCGGGACGGCAGATACGCAGTATTTT. It is translated as CASSIAAGTADTQYF.

The V and J genes are TRBV6-6 and TRBJ2-1; 14 nucleotides match TRBD2. J gave up 6 bases and V 6 bases, and 4 bases lay outside the gene matches. Germline V gene lookup returns CDR1 MNHNY and CDR2 SVGAGI (reference sequence). The CDR3 sequence is 15 residues long. The CDR3 reads CASRTGTSGSNEQFF. The CDR3 DNA sequence: TGTGCCAGCAGGACCGGGACTAGCGGGAGCAATGAGCAGTTCTTC.

The rearrangement links TRBV18 to TRBJ2-7; TRBD2 matches at 11 bases. Germline CDR1 KGHSH, CDR2 LQKENI. The junction had 9 bases not matched to a gene; V was cut back by 4 bases and J by 7 bases. The CDR3 runs 15 residues. This CDR3 is CASSRTSGRTQEQYF. Written as DNA, the CDR3 is TGTGCCAGCTCACGAACTAGCGGGAGAACTCAAGAGCAGTACTTC.

This chain links TRBV2 with TRBJ1-5; no firm D call. The germline V gene has CDR1 SNHLY and CDR2 FYNNEI. This CDR3 comprises 15 residues. V was pared by 2 bases and J by 7 bases, with 15 bases between. The CDR3 DNA follows: TGTGCCAGCAGTGAATTGGTGGAGGGCGGACAGCCCCAGCATTTT. It encodes CASSELVEGGQPQHF. Full variable domain (missing parts from reference TRBV2 and TRBJ1-5): EPEVTQTPSHQVTQMGQEVILRCVPISNHLYFYWYRQILGQKVEFLVSFYNNEISEKSEIFDDQFSVERPDGSNFTLKIRSTKLEDSAMYFCASSELVEGGQPQHFGDGTRLSIL.

The chain carries TRBV15 and TRBJ1-5; a weak D match, TRBD1 (6 bases). CDR1 and CDR2 from the germline V gene are LNHNV and YYDKDF (reference sequence). The CDR3 covers 16 residues. Trimming shortened V by 5 bases and J by 4 bases, and 18 bases separated the two germline ends. The CDR3 sequence: CATSLSPIGTNQPQHF. DNA for the CDR3: TGTGCCACCAGCCTCAGCCCGATCGGGACAAATCAGCCCCAGCATTTT.

The V call is TRBV6-5, the J call TRBJ2-6; D is unresolved. Germline loops: CDR1 MNHEY, CDR2 SVGAGI. The CDR3 is 16 amino acids. The germline V and J ends were trimmed by 2 bases and 2 bases, with 10 bases remaining between them. In DNA, the CDR3 is TGTGCCAGCAGTTACGTCTTTACACCTGGGGCCAACGTCCTGACTTTC. Its protein is CASSYVFTPGANVLTF.

The chain's CDR3 is CASSPPSGGPINEQFF. CDR3 coding DNA: TGTGCCAGCAGTCCCCCGAGCGGAGGGCCCATCAATGAGCAGTTCTTC. The chain links TRBV27 to TRBJ2-1, with D possibly TRBD2 on 6 matching bases. Trimming shortened V by 5 bases and J by 6 bases, and 20 bases separated the two germline ends. This CDR3 spans 16 amino acids. Per germline, CDR1 MNHEY and CDR2 SMNVEV (reference sequence).

V gene TRBV7-3 combines with J gene TRBJ2-2, with 9 bases fitting TRBD2. Germline loops: CDR1 SGHTA, CDR2 FQGTGA. The V gene end was trimmed by 2 bases and the J gene end by 7 bases; junction bases not matched to a gene: 8. This CDR3 spans 16 amino acids. The CDR3 DNA follows: TGTGCCAGCAGCTTAGTAGCGGGAGCGGTCGTCGGGGAGCTGTTTTTT. Protein product: CASSLVAGAVVGELFF.